The 30 T cell receptor beta chains below come from one sample, sequenced in a study of early T cells in non-severe SARS-CoV-2 infection. TCRdb called the 5' RACE reads again in MiXCR, with one record for every CDR3 protein. The data show under 35,000 distinct CDR3 sequences, with roughly 7.2% seen just once and under 3.5% held by the top ten. Sequencing was performed on whole blood. These receptor sequences come from an adult who was a healthcare worker with PCR-confirmed SARS-CoV-2 infection or an uninfected control (not recorded which).

In its sample, this clonotype was seen a few times. The V call is TRBV10-2, the J call TRBJ2-2; tentatively, D is TRBD1 or TRBD2 (5 bases each). The V end lost 7 bases, the J end lost 4 bases, and 10 bases lay between the germline ends. Germline CDR1 reads WSHSY; CDR2 reads SAAADI. CDR3 length equals 13 residues. CDR3 nucleotides: TGCGCCAGCACTCGGGACCCCACCGGGGAGCTGTTTTTT. As protein: CASTRDPTGELFF.

This clonotype was counted many times. The chain employs TRBV7-2 and TRBJ2-5; D perhaps matches TRBD2 (7 bases). Germline V gene lookup returns CDR1 SGHTA and CDR2 FQGNSA. Trimming pared 7 bases from V and 4 bases from J, leaving 19 bases between. The CDR3 is made up of 15 amino acids. CDR3 sequence reads: CASKWSGGGAETQYF. CDR3 in DNA: TGTGCCAGCAAATGGAGCGGAGGGGGGGCAGAGACCCAGTACTTC.

This clonotype is classed as medium-sized (0.01 to 0.1%). The chain's CDR3 is CSASTVRIAKNIQYF. CDR3 coding DNA: TGCAGTGCTAGCACTGTCAGGATAGCCAAAAACATTCAGTACTTC. The chain has TRBV20-1 and TRBJ2-4; the D is unclear. Trimming took off 3 bases at V and 0 bases at J, with 12 bases between the two ends. The CDR3 has 15 amino acids. In germline, CDR1 is DFQATT, CDR2 SNEGSKA (reference sequence).

In its sample, this clonotype was seen many times. The V gene is TRBV29-1, the J gene TRBJ1-5; D remains ambiguous. Germline V gene sequence: CDR1 SQVTM, CDR2 ANQGSEA. The V end was cut by 5 bases, the J end by 9 bases, with 17 bases between. The CDR3 consists of 13 residues. The CDR3 DNA reads as TGCAGCGTTTCGAAATCGGACTCGGGGCCCCAGCATTTT. Its translation is CSVSKSDSGPQHF.

This chain joins TRBV5-1 and TRBJ2-1; no clear D. V was clipped by 3 bases and J by 3 bases, with 10 bases between them. Germline-derived CDR1 and CDR2 are SGHRS and YFSETQ. This CDR3 contains 14 residues. The CDR3 reads CASSWADHYNEQFF. Written as DNA, the CDR3 is TGCGCCAGCAGCTGGGCAGACCACTACAATGAGCAGTTCTTC.

This clonotype was detected only a few times. The genes are TRBV3-1 and TRBJ2-1, with a tentative D call TRBD1 (5 bases). Germline CDR1 LGHDT, CDR2 YNNKEL (reference sequence). Between the trimmed V and J ends, which lost 1 base and 3 bases, there was a span of 13 bases. The CDR3 has 16 amino acids. For the CDR3, the DNA is TGTGCCAGCAGCCAAGTCGACAGCTCGTACTACAATGAGCAGTTCTTC. It specifies CASSQVDSSYYNEQFF.

At least ten counts were recorded for this clonotype. The chain has TRBV28 and TRBJ1-1, with 7 bases matching TRBD1. This CDR3 is 11 amino acids long. J lost 10 bases, V lost 8 bases, and 7 bases had no gene match. Germline V gene sequence: CDR1 MDHEN, CDR2 SYDVKM. The CDR3 here is CASETGVGAFF. CDR3 bases: TGTGCCAGCGAAACAGGGGTCGGAGCTTTCTTT.

There are many counts of this clonotype. The chain uses TRBV4-3 and TRBJ1-4; D is unclear. The germline V gene has CDR1 LGHNA and CDR2 YSLEER. CDR3 length equals 15 residues. V lost 0 bases to trimming and J lost 7 bases, with 12 bases between them. The CDR3 coding sequence is TGCGCCAGCAGCCAAGATCAGTCGGAGGGTGAAAAACTGTTTTTT. Its protein product is CASSQDQSEGEKLFF.

This clonotype was found a few times. V gene TRBV5-4 combines with J gene TRBJ2-7, with 7 bases lining up with TRBD2. Trimming cost V 2 bases and J 6 bases; bases outside gene matches: 14. Per the germline V gene, CDR1 is SGHNT and CDR2 is YYREEE (reference sequence). The CDR3 is 16 amino acids. CDR3 protein: CASSFLGGGVAGEQYF. The CDR3, as DNA: TGTGCCAGCAGCTTTTTGGGAGGAGGGGTAGCGGGCGAGCAGTACTTC.

This clonotype was seen many times. The chain joins TRBV28 to TRBJ1-5; 7 bases are a match to TRBD1. Germline trimming cut 4 bases from V and 1 base from J; bases unmatched to any gene: 4. CDR1 is MDHEN and CDR2 is SYDVKM in the germline V gene. The CDR3 consists of 15 residues. This CDR3 reads CASSSPTGSNQPQHF. The CDR3 DNA sequence: TGTGCCAGCAGTTCCCCGACAGGGAGCAATCAGCCCCAGCATTTT. Together with reference TRBV28 and TRBJ1-5, the CDR3 gives the full variable domain: DVKVTQSSRYLVKRTGEKVFLECVQDMDHENMFWYRQDPGLGLRLIYFSYDVKMKEKGDIPEGYSVSREKKERFSLILESASTNQTSMYLCASSSPTGSNQPQHFGDGTRLSIL.

The CDR3 loop is CAAQGTYAGELFF. As DNA, the CDR3 is TGTGCCGCACAAGGGACGTACGCCGGGGAGCTGTTTTTT. V is TRBV6-1 and J is TRBJ2-2; either TRBD1 or TRBD2 may supply D (5 bases each). Germline loops: CDR1 MNHNS, CDR2 SASEGT. The CDR3 consists of 13 residues. V was shortened by 11 bases and J by 6 bases, with 16 bases between the two germline ends.

In nucleotides, the CDR3 is TGTGCCAGCAGTTTATCGTCAGGATTTCGACTCTATGGCTACACCTTC. Translation gives CASSLSSGFRLYGYTF. V is TRBV27 and J is TRBJ1-2; no definite D call. CDR3 length equals 16 residues. Germline values: CDR1 MNHEY, CDR2 SMNVEV (reference sequence). With 0 bases removed from V and 4 bases from J, the gap between germline ends came to 15 bases.

This clonotype has more than one count but fewer than ten. The V and J genes are TRBV28 and TRBJ2-6, with D hard to call. The CDR3 sequence is 13 residues long. The germline CDR1 and CDR2 sequences are MDHEN and SYDVKM. Trimming removed 6 bases at V and 0 bases at J, with 3 bases between. Here the CDR3 DNA reads TGTGCCAGCAGGAGCTCTGGGGCCAACGTCCTGACTTTC. Encoded protein: CASRSSGANVLTF.

Many counts were recorded for this clonotype. J is TRBJ2-5 and V is TRBV12-3 or TRBV12-4, with 8 bases matching TRBD2. The trim removed 3 bases at V and 3 bases at J, leaving 9 bases unmatched. The CDR3 sequence is 16 residues long. The DNA of the CDR3 is TGTGCCAGCAGTTTTATGGACGGACTAGCAAAAGAGACCCAGTACTTC. This encodes CASSFMDGLAKETQYF.

There are many counts of this clonotype. The chain recombines TRBV7-9 with TRBJ1-1; D is possibly TRBD1 (6 bases). The V and J ends lost 2 bases and 1 base respectively, with 17 bases between them. This CDR3 is built from 17 residues. Germline-derived CDR1 and CDR2 are SEHNR and FQNEAQ (reference sequence). For the CDR3, the DNA is TGTGCCAGCAGCTTAAACAGGGTCGTTTGGTCGAACACTGAAGCTTTCTTT. It codes for CASSLNRVVWSNTEAFF.

This clonotype occurred many times. The chain employs TRBV7-9 and TRBJ1-1, with TRBD1 identical over 9 bases. This CDR3 contains 14 residues. Germline V CDR1 and CDR2: SEHNR, FQNEAQ (reference sequence). The junction had 1 base not matched to a gene; V was cut back by 1 base and J by 4 bases. The CDR3 spells CASSLGGQGTEAFF. CDR3 in DNA: TGTGCCAGCAGCTTAGGGGGACAGGGCACTGAAGCTTTCTTT. The complete variable domain, with remaining parts taken from reference TRBV7-9 and TRBJ1-1, reads DTGVSQNPRHKITKRGQNVTFRCDPISEHNRLYWYRQTLGQGPEFLTYFQNEAQLEKSRLLSDRFSAERPKGSFSTLEIQRTEQGDSAMYLCASSLGGQGTEAFFGQGTRLTVV.

There are many counts of this clonotype. This chain uses TRBV27 with TRBJ2-7; D gene uncertain. This CDR3 is built from 13 residues. The germline V gene encodes CDR1 MNHEY and CDR2 SMNVEV (reference sequence). Trimming left V 3 bases short and J 0 bases short, with 6 bases between. The CDR3 region has the DNA TGTGCCAGCAGTTTTACCAGCTCCTACGAGCAGTACTTC. Amino acid sequence: CASSFTSSYEQYF.

The chain uses TRBV27 and TRBJ1-2; 8 bases align to TRBD1. The CDR3 length is 17 residues. Germline V gives CDR1 MNHEY, CDR2 SMNVEV (reference sequence). V was clipped by 2 bases and J by 4 bases; unmatched bases: 12. DNA of the CDR3: TGTGCCAGCAGTTTAAATTTTAATACAGGGGGTTCCTATGGCTACACCTTC. Its protein is CASSLNFNTGGSYGYTF.

This clonotype was counted many times. V gene TRBV11-2 combines with J gene TRBJ2-7; possible D gene TRBD1, 6 bases. Germline CDR1 SGHAT, CDR2 FQNNGV. V shed 4 bases and J shed 0 bases, with 10 bases lying between them. This CDR3 contains 14 residues. The CDR3 bases are TGTGCCAGCAGCTCACAGGGCCACTCCTACGAGCAGTACTTC. Its protein is CASSSQGHSYEQYF.

This clonotype was detected ten times or more. The chain couples TRBV7-9 to TRBJ2-2; D is possibly TRBD1 (6 bases). In germline, CDR1 is SEHNR, CDR2 FQNEAQ (reference sequence). V lost 9 bases, J lost 6 bases, and 14 bases lay in between. The CDR3 runs to 13 residues. The DNA for the CDR3 is TGTGCCAGTGGGCAGGGGCTCGCCGGGGAGCTGTTTTTT. Its protein product is CASGQGLAGELFF.

This clonotype was detected ten times or more. The DNA of the CDR3 is TGTGCCAGCAGCTTAAGGGGCAATCAGCCCCAGCATTTT. Translating it yields CASSLRGNQPQHF. This rearrangement joins TRBV7-2 to TRBJ1-5; the D is unclear. Trimming pared 2 bases from V and 2 bases from J, leaving 4 bases between. CDR3 length: 13 amino acids. Per the germline V gene, CDR1 is SGHTA and CDR2 is FQGNSA. Supplemented by reference TRBV7-2 and TRBJ1-5, the full variable domain reads GAGVSQSPSNKVTEKGKDVELRCDPISGHTALYWYRQSLGQGLEFLIYFQGNSAPDKSGLPSDRFSAERTGGSVSTLTIQRTQQEDSAVYLCASSLRGNQPQHFGDGTRLSIL.

The J gene is TRBJ2-7, the V gene TRBV20-1; D is undetermined. CDR1 and CDR2 (germline): DFQATT, SNEGSKA (reference sequence). Between the trimmed V and J ends, which lost 0 bases and 5 bases, there was a span of 11 bases. The CDR3 runs 13 residues. The DNA for the CDR3 is TGCAGTGCTAGAGATCAATGGGGTAACGAGCAGTACTTC. Translation gives CSARDQWGNEQYF.

Many counts were recorded for this clonotype. CDR3 nucleotide sequence: TGCAGTGCTAGAAAGGACACCGGGGAGCTGTTTTTT. Amino acids: CSARKDTGELFF. This chain links TRBV20-1 with TRBJ2-2; D remains ambiguous. V gave up 2 bases and J gave up 3 bases, with 4 bases separating them. Germline CDR1 DFQATT, CDR2 SNEGSKA (reference sequence). There are 12 residues in the CDR3.

This clonotype was seen many times. V usage is TRBV11-2 and J usage is TRBJ2-7; D is uncertain. Germline CDR1 reads SGHAT; CDR2 reads FQNNGV. CDR3 size: 14 residues. V was cut by 1 base and J by 7 bases, with 14 bases left in between. The CDR3 loop reads CASSLGSGVGEQYF. The CDR3 coding sequence is TGTGCCAGCAGCTTAGGTTCCGGCGTGGGGGAGCAGTACTTC.

By share of the sample, this clonotype is medium-sized. The chain employs TRBV28 and TRBJ2-1; TRBD2 might be the D (5 bases). The length of the CDR3 is 15 residues. CDR1 and CDR2 (germline): MDHEN, SYDVKM. Trimming shortened V by 3 bases and J by 5 bases, and 14 bases separated the two germline ends. The DNA of the CDR3 is TGTGCCAGCAGTTTGGGTCTAGCAAGTGACAATGAGCAGTTCTTC. It is translated as CASSLGLASDNEQFF.

This clonotype showed up many times. The chain combines TRBV7-3 with TRBJ2-6; tentatively, D is TRBD2 (6 bases). Looked up from germline, CDR1 is SGHTA and CDR2 is FQGTGA. Trimming removed 2 bases at V and 4 bases at J, with 12 bases between. The CDR3 has 16 amino acids. The CDR3 protein is CASSLSTGAGANVLTF. The CDR3 region has the DNA TGTGCCAGCAGCTTATCCACGGGAGCCGGGGCCAACGTCCTGACTTTC.

By share of the sample, this clonotype is medium-sized. The V call is TRBV12-3 or TRBV12-4, the J call TRBJ1-1, with D perhaps matching TRBD1 (6 bases). This CDR3 has 15 amino acids. V dropped 6 bases and J dropped 0 bases, with 14 bases sitting between them. The CDR3 DNA is TGTGCCAGCAGGATTAAGGGGGGTATGAACACTGAAGCTTTCTTT. Translated, it gives CASRIKGGMNTEAFF.

The chain has TRBV6-2 or TRBV6-3 and TRBJ2-1; 10 bases are a match to TRBD2. Germline V gene sequence: CDR1 MNHEY, CDR2 SVGEGT. Trimming removed 5 bases from V and 8 bases from J; junction bases left unmatched: 6. The CDR3 sequence is 14 residues long. CDR3 sequence reads: CASSPSGSGDEQFF. The CDR3 DNA reads TGTGCCAGCAGTCCTAGCGGGAGTGGGGATGAGCAGTTCTTC.

This clonotype was counted ten times or more. The rearrangement uses TRBV11-2 and TRBJ2-1; D is uncertain. The V gene's germline CDR1 is SGHAT and CDR2 FQNNGV. Deletions cut 3 bases from V and 6 bases from J, with 9 bases between. CDR3 size: 13 residues. The CDR3 DNA sequence: TGTGCCAGCAGCTTCGCCCGTGGCAATGAGCAGTTCTTC. Amino acid sequence: CASSFARGNEQFF.

This clonotype was seen repeatedly, ten times or more. The chain employs TRBV5-4 and TRBJ2-1, with D possibly matching TRBD1 (5 bases). Trimming stripped 4 bases from V and 5 bases from J, with 13 bases between. Germline V lookup: CDR1 SGHNT, CDR2 YYREEE (reference sequence). CDR3 length: 14 residues. The CDR3 reads CASSHPDRHNEQFF. The DNA of the CDR3 is TGTGCCAGCAGCCACCCCGACAGACACAATGAGCAGTTCTTC. Full variable domain (missing parts from reference TRBV5-4 and TRBJ2-1): ETGVTQSPTHLIKTRGQQVTLRCSSQSGHNTVSWYQQALGQGPQFIFQYYREEENGRGNFPPRFSGLQFPNYSSELNVNALELDDSALYLCASSHPDRHNEQFFGPGTRLTVL.